This T cell receptor (beta chain) was recovered during a study of control samples from healthy donors and cancer patients. CDR1 is SNHLY, CDR2 FYNNEI, per germline. The V and J ends lost 1 base and 3 bases respectively, with 14 bases between them. The length of the CDR3 is 16 residues. Sequencing was performed with immunoSEQ multiplex PCR; in TCRdb, only in-frame clones are kept and a portion is missing. The sample has 150,000 to 200,000 clones; around nine tenths are singletons. Material for sequencing was blood. The rearrangement uses TRBV2 and TRBJ2-3; D may match TRBD1 or TRBD2 (5 bases each). This TCR was recovered from a man aged 25 to 40 in good health. The CDR3 nucleotides are TGTGCCAGCAGTGAAGGGGAAAGAGGGGTTACAGATACGCAGTATTTT. As protein: CASSEGERGVTDTQYF.